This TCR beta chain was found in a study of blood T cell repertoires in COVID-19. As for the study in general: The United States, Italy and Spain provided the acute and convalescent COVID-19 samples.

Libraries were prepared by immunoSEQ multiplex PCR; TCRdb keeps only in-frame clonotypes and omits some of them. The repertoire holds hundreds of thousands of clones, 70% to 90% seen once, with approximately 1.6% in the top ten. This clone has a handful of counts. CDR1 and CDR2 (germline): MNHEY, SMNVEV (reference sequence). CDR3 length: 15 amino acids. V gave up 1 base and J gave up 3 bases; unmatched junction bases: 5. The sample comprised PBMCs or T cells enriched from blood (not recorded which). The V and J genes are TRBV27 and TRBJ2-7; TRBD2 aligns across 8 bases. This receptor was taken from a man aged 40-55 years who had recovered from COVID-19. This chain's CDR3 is CASSLLPGGYYEQYF. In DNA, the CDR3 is TGTGCCAGCAGTTTATTGCCGGGGGGGTACTACGAGCAGTACTTC.